This entry lists 6 T cell receptor beta chains sequenced from one sample in a study of cytomegalovirus exposure and HLA in healthy donors. PCR amplification relied on 60 Vbeta primers (plus 13 Jbeta primers). Clones were sequenced by immunoSEQ multiplex PCR, and TCRdb holds only the in-frame ones, with some missing. The data show roughly 110,000 clones, 77% seen once. The sample taken for sequencing was PBMCs. These receptors all stem from a male donor in good health and CMV-seronegative.

The chain carries TRBV7-3 and TRBJ2-5; TRBD2 might be the D (7 bases). The J call is uncertain, as TRBJ2-7 better fits the DNA end. CDR3 length: 16 residues. Per the germline V gene, CDR1 is SGHTA and CDR2 is FQGTGA. The CDR3 nucleotides are TGTGCCAGCAGCCACGGGGGGCTACGTTCGAACCACGAGCAGTACTTC. Residues: CASSHGGLRSNHEQYF.

CDR3 coding DNA: TGTGCCATCAGCCCAGTCACAGGGGGCCCGTACAATGAGCAGTTCTTC. Translation gives CAISPVTGGPYNEQFF. The J gene is TRBJ2-1, the V gene TRBV10-3; 9 bases map to TRBD1. The CDR3 runs to 16 residues. V shed 6 bases and J 4 bases; nucleotides not matched to a gene: 10. From germline, CDR1 is ENHRY and CDR2 SYGVKD.

This clone was observed a single time. V gene TRBV19 combines with J gene TRBJ2-2; TRBD1 aligns across 7 bases. CDR1 and CDR2 from the germline V gene are LNHDA and SQIVND (reference sequence). The CDR3 is 15 amino acids. After removal of 5 bases from V and 4 bases from J, the junction contained 7 bases not matched to a gene. This CDR3 is CASSYRGGSTGELFF. The CDR3 DNA is TGTGCCAGTAGTTACAGGGGTGGGAGCACCGGGGAGCTGTTTTTT.

The CDR3 DNA reads TGCGCCAGCAACCTGGGACAAGACAATTCACCCCTCCACTTT. Translating gives CASNLGQDNSPLHF. The rearrangement joins TRBV4-1 to TRBJ1-6; TRBD1 might be the D (6 bases). V was pared by 7 bases and J by 7 bases, with 14 bases between. Germline V gene lookup returns CDR1 MGHRA and CDR2 YSYEKL. CDR3 length: 14 amino acids.

CDR3 bases: TGCGCCAGCAGCTTAGACAGGGTCTCAGGGGGAGGCTACACCTTC. This gives the protein CASSLDRVSGGGYTF. The chain couples TRBV5-1 to TRBJ1-2; 7 bases align to TRBD1. With 2 bases clipped from V and 8 bases from J, the junction kept 12 bases outside the gene matches. There are 15 residues in the CDR3. The germline V gene has CDR1 SGHRS and CDR2 YFSETQ.

The genes are TRBV6-1 and TRBJ2-1; no definite D call. V lost 2 bases to trimming and J lost 6 bases, with 5 bases between them. In germline, CDR1 is MNHNS, CDR2 SASEGT. The CDR3 has 12 residues. Here the CDR3 DNA reads TGTGCCAGCAGTGAACAGTTCAATGAGCAGTTCTTC. Protein sequence: CASSEQFNEQFF.